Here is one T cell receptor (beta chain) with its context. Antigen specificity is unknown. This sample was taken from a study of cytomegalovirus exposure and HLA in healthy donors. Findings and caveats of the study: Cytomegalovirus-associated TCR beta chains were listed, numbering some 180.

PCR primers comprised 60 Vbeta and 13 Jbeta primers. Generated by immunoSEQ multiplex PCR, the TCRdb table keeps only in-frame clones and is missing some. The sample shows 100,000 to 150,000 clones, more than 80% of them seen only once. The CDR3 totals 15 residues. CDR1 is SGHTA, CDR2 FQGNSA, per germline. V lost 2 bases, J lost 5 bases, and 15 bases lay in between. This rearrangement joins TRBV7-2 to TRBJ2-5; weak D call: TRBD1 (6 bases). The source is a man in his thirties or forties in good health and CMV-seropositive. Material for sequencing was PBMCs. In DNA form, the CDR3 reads TGTGCCAGCAGCTTAAACACAGGGAAAGGGGAGACCCAGTACTTC. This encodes CASSLNTGKGETQYF.